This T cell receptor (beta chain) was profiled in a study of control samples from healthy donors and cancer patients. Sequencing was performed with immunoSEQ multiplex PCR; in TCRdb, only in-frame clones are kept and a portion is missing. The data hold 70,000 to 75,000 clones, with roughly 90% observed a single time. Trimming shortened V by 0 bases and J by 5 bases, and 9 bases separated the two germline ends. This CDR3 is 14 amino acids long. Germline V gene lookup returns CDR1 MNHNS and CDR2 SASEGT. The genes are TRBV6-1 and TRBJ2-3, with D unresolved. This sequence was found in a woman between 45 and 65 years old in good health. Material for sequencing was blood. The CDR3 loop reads CASSEASPGDTQYF. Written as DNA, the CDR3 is TGTGCCAGCAGTGAAGCTAGTCCAGGAGATACGCAGTATTTT.